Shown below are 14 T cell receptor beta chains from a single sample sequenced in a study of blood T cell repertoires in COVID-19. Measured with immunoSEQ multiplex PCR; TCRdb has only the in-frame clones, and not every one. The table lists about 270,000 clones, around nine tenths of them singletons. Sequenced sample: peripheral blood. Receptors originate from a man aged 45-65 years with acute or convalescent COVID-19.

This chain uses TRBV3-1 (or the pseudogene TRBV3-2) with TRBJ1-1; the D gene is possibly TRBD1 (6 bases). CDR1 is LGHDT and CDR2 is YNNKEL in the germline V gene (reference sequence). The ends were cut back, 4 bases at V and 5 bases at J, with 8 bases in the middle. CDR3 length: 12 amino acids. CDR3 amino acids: CASSPGETEAFF. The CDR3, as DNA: TGTGCCAGCAGCCCAGGGGAGACTGAAGCTTTCTTT.

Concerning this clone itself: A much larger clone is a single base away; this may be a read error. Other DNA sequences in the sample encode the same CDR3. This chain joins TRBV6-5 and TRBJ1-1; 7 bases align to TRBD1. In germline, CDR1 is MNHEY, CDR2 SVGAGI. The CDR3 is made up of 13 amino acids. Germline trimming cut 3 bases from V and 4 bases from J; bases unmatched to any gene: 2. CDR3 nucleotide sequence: TGTGCCAGCAGTTATTCAGGGGGCACTGAAGCTTTCTTT. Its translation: CASSYSGGTEAFF.

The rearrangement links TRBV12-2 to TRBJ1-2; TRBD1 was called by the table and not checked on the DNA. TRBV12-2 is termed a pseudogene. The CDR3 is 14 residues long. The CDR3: CASRRDRGNYGYTF. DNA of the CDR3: TGTGCAAGTCGCCGGGACAGGGGTAACTATGGCTACACCTTC.

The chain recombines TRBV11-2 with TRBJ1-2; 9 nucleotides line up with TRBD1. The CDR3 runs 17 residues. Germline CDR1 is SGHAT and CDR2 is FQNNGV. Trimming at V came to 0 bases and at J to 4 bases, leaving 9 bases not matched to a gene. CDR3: CASSLDLPTGGIYGYTF. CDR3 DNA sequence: TGTGCCAGCAGCTTAGATCTCCCGACAGGGGGGATCTATGGCTACACCTTC. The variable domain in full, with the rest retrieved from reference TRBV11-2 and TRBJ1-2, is EAGVAQSPRYKIIEKRQSVAFWCNPISGHATLYWYQQILGQGPKLLIQFQNNGVVDDSQLPKDRFSAERLKGVDSTLKIQPAKLEDSAVYLCASSLDLPTGGIYGYTFGSGTRLTVV.

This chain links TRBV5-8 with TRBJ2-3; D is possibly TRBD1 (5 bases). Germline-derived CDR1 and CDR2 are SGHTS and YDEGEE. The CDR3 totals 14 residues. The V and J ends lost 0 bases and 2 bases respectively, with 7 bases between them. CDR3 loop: CASSLGQITDTQYF. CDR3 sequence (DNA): TGTGCCAGCAGCTTGGGACAGATCACAGATACGCAGTATTTT.

Here the CDR3 DNA reads TGTGCCAGTAGTATAATGGGAGGGGACATTCAGTACTTC. Its protein product is CASSIMGGDIQYF. This sequence joins TRBV19 and TRBJ2-4; TRBD2 matches at 7 bases. The CDR3 extends over 13 amino acids. Germline V gene lookup returns CDR1 LNHDA and CDR2 SQIVND (reference sequence). V was clipped by 2 bases and J by 8 bases; unmatched bases: 3.

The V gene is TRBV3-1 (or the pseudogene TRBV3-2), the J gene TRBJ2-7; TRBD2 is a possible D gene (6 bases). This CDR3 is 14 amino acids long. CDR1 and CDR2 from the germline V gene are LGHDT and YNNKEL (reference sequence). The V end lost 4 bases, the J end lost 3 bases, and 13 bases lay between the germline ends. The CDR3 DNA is TGTGCCAGCAGCCCTCGGGACTCCTACTACGAGCAGTACTTC. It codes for CASSPRDSYYEQYF.

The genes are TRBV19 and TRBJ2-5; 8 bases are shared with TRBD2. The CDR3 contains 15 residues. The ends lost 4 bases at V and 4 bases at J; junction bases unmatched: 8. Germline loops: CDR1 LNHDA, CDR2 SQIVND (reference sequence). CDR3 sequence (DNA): TGTGCCAGTAGTACGCCGGGACTAGGTGCAGAGACCCAGTACTTC. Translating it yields CASSTPGLGAETQYF.

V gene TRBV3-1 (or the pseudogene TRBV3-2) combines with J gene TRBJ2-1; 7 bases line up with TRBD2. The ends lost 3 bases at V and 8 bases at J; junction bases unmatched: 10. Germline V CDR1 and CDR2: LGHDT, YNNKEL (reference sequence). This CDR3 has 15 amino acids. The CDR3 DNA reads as TGTGCCAGCAGCCAGGTTGCGGGGGTCCCCCATGAGCAGTTCTTC. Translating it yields CASSQVAGVPHEQFF.

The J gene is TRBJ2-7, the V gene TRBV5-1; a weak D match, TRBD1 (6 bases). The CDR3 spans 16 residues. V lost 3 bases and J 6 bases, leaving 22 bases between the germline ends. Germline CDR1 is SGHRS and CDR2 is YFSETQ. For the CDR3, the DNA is TGCGCCAGCAGCTCGACAGGCCCTCGGGGAGTCGGCGAGCAGTACTTC. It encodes CASSSTGPRGVGEQYF.

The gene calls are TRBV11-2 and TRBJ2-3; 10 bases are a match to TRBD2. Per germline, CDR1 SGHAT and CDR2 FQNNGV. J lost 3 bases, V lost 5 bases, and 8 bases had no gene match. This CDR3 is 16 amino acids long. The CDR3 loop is CASSRAGGANTDTQYF. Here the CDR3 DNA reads TGTGCCAGCAGCCGAGCGGGGGGGGCAAATACAGATACGCAGTATTTT.

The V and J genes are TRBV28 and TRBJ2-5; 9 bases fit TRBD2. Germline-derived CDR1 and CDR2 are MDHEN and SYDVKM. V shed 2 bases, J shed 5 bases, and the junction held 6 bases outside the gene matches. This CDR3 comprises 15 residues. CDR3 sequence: CASSLLAGGLETQYF. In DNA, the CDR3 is TGTGCCAGCAGTTTACTGGCGGGGGGGCTTGAGACCCAGTACTTC.

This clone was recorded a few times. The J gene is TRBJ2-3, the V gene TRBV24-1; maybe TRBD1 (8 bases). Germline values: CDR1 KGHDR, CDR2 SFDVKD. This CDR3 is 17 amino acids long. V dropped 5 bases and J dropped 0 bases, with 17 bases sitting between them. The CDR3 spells CATSATPQGGSTDTQYF. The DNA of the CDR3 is TGTGCCACCAGTGCTACCCCACAGGGGGGGAGCACAGATACGCAGTATTTT.

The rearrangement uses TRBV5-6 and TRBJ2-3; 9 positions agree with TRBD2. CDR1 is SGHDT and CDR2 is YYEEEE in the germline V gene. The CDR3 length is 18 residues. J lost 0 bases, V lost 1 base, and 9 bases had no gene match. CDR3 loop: CASSLKHIAGASTDTQYF. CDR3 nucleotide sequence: TGTGCCAGCAGCTTGAAACACATAGCGGGGGCCAGCACAGATACGCAGTATTTT.